The 14 T cell receptor beta chains presented below share a single source sample, sequenced in a study of shared clonotypes between healthy human individuals. Sequencing used immunoSEQ multiplex PCR; TCRdb keeps in-frame clones, though not all of them. The sample carries 1.5 million to 2.5 million clones, 85% to 95% recorded once. Naivety among CD8 cells was defined by CD45RO negativity and positive CCR7 selection, thereby excluding terminally differentiated effector memory CD45RA+ cells. Sequencing used naive CD8+ T cells sorted from blood. These TCRs come from a man younger than 30 in good health.

A note on this clone: This same CDR3 is encoded by further DNA sequences in the sample. This sequence joins TRBV7-6 and TRBJ1-1, with D possibly being TRBD1 (5 bases). Looked up from germline, CDR1 is SGHVS and CDR2 is FNYEAQ. V was cut by 1 base and J by 7 bases, with 7 bases left in between. CDR3 length: 12 amino acids. The CDR3 loop reads CASSLGGDEAFF. The DNA of the CDR3 is TGTGCCAGCAGCTTAGGGGGGGATGAAGCTTTCTTT.

The chain has TRBV28 and TRBJ2-3; D gene unclear. There are 14 residues in the CDR3. V was cut by 2 bases and J by 1 base, with 7 bases left in between. Looked up from germline, CDR1 is MDHEN and CDR2 is SYDVKM. The CDR3, as DNA: TGTGCCAGCAGTTTACGAGCCCGCACAGATACGCAGTATTTT. Translated, it gives CASSLRARTDTQYF. Filled out from reference TRBV28 and TRBJ2-3, the complete variable domain reads DVKVTQSSRYLVKRTGEKVFLECVQDMDHENMFWYRQDPGLGLRLIYFSYDVKMKEKGDIPEGYSVSREKKERFSLILESASTNQTSMYLCASSLRARTDTQYFGPGTRLTVL.

The chain combines TRBV30 with TRBJ2-7; the D call may be TRBD1 or TRBD2 (5 bases each). V was clipped by 8 bases and J by 2 bases, with 13 bases between them. This CDR3 is 12 amino acids long. Germline values: CDR1 GTSNPN, CDR2 SVGIG (reference sequence). The CDR3 DNA reads as TGTGCCGGAAGAGGGGAGACCTACGAGCAGTACTTC. Its protein is CAGRGETYEQYF.

This clone was found once. The chain links TRBV6-5 to TRBJ1-5, with 7 bases identical to TRBD1. The germline V gene encodes CDR1 MNHEY and CDR2 SVGAGI. The CDR3 covers 15 residues. V was pared by 6 bases and J by 4 bases, with 9 bases of the junction left unmatched. DNA of the CDR3: TGTGCCAGCAGCAATCCGGGACAGCCGAATCAGCCCCAGCATTTT. Its translation is CASSNPGQPNQPQHF.

A note on this clone: The same CDR3 arises from other DNA sequences in this sample as well. The J gene is TRBJ1-5, the V gene TRBV27; D not resolved. Germline values: CDR1 MNHEY, CDR2 SMNVEV (reference sequence). V was cut by 2 bases and J by 4 bases, with 6 bases left in between. The CDR3 is 13 amino acids. Here the CDR3 reads CASSLGFNQPQHF. CDR3 coding DNA: TGTGCCAGCAGTTTAGGGTTTAATCAGCCCCAGCATTTT.

The genes are TRBV5-4 and TRBJ2-7; tentatively, D is TRBD1 (6 bases). This CDR3 has 15 amino acids. Germline V gene sequence: CDR1 SGHNT, CDR2 YYREEE (reference sequence). V dropped 0 bases and J dropped 3 bases, with 13 bases sitting between them. CDR3 region: CASSLGLGASYEQYF. The CDR3 DNA is TGTGCCAGCAGCTTGGGACTGGGGGCGAGCTACGAGCAGTACTTC.

V usage is TRBV28 and J usage is TRBJ2-1; the match to TRBD2 covers 10 bases. V gave up 3 bases and J gave up 9 bases; unmatched junction bases: 8. The CDR3 sequence is 15 residues long. The germline CDR1 and CDR2 sequences are MDHEN and SYDVKM. The CDR3 is CASSFEAGGTVEQFF. The CDR3, as DNA: TGTGCCAGCAGTTTCGAAGCGGGGGGGACGGTTGAGCAGTTCTTC.

J is TRBJ1-1 and V is TRBV5-1; 8 nucleotides match TRBD1. CDR3 length equals 14 residues. With 4 bases clipped from V and 2 bases from J, the junction kept 4 bases outside the gene matches. Germline CDR1 reads SGHRS; CDR2 reads YFSETQ. The DNA for the CDR3 is TGCGCCAGCAGCCAGGGACAGGTAAACACTGAAGCTTTCTTT. Protein sequence: CASSQGQVNTEAFF.

The rearrangement joins TRBV7-9 to TRBJ2-3; 7 bases match TRBD2. Trimming removed 6 bases from V and 1 base from J; junction bases left unmatched: 1. The CDR3 is 13 residues long. CDR1 SEHNR and CDR2 FQNEAQ come from the germline V gene (reference sequence). The CDR3 reads CASRAGGTDTQYF. The CDR3 DNA is TGTGCCAGCAGGGCGGGAGGCACAGATACGCAGTATTTT.

The CDR3 sequence: CASIKTESSYNSPLHF. Here the CDR3 DNA reads TGTGCCAGCATCAAAACCGAGAGCTCCTATAATTCACCCCTCCACTTT. The chain combines TRBV5-6 with TRBJ1-6, with D unresolved. The CDR3 runs 16 residues. Germline V gene lookup returns CDR1 SGHDT and CDR2 YYEEEE. V dropped 6 bases and J dropped 0 bases, with 13 bases sitting between them.

J is TRBJ2-7 and V is TRBV11-2; D unclear. The CDR3 is made up of 14 amino acids. Germline CDR1 reads SGHAT; CDR2 reads FQNNGV. Deletions cut 2 bases from V and 3 bases from J, with 11 bases between. The CDR3 DNA follows: TGTGCCAGCAGCTTAATCGTGACAAACTACGAGCAGTACTTC. This codes for CASSLIVTNYEQYF.

V gene TRBV7-8 combines with J gene TRBJ1-2; D perhaps matches TRBD1 (5 bases). In germline, CDR1 is SGHVS, CDR2 FQNEAQ. Trimming stripped 1 base from V and 3 bases from J, with 12 bases between. There are 15 residues in the CDR3. DNA of the CDR3: TGTGCCAGCAGCTTAGGTTCAGGGCCCGACTATGGCTACACCTTC. It is translated as CASSLGSGPDYGYTF.

The J gene is TRBJ2-5, the V gene TRBV30, with 9 bases aligning to TRBD1. The J call may not be correct, given that the DNA end is closer to TRBJ2-7. The CDR3 totals 16 residues. CDR1 and CDR2 from the germline V gene are GTSNPN and SVGIG (reference sequence). The CDR3 is CAWSGLRDRATYEQYF. The CDR3 DNA reads TGTGCCTGGAGCGGGCTCCGGGACAGGGCCACCTACGAGCAGTACTTC.

The chain uses TRBV9 and TRBJ1-6; TRBD1 matches 9 bases. In germline, CDR1 is SGDLS, CDR2 YYNGEE. V gave up 3 bases and J gave up 9 bases; unmatched junction bases: 4. The CDR3 contains 14 residues. CDR3 sequence: CASSDGTGFSPLHF. CDR3 DNA: TGTGCCAGCAGCGATGGGACAGGGTTTTCACCCCTCCACTTT.